This T cell receptor (beta chain) was observed in a study of CD8+ T cells in alopecia areata (dated by TCRdb to the late 2010s). For context, the study as a whole: Treated patients were enrolled in an open-label pilot trial of oral tofacitinib, 5 to 10 mg twice daily, for moderate-to-severe alopecia areata. Disease severity in treated patients was measured with the SALT score, which quantifies the percentage of affected scalp surface area. RNA came from the PAXgene miRNA kit for fixed scalp, the miRNeasy kit for PBMCs, and the RNeasy kit for mouse skin. Patients stayed on tofacitinib for 6 to 18 months and then had 6 months of follow-up off drug so that delayed response and recurrence could be assessed. Scalp clonality was compared among normal scalp (n=4), patchy alopecia areata scalp (n=8), and alopecia totalis/universalis scalp (n=8). Human TCRbeta sequencing covered scalp tissue and sorted CD4+ and CD8+ peripheral blood T cells from patchy and totalis/universalis alopecia areata patients and healthy controls. Biopsies were taken from tofacitinib-treated patients at baseline and at 4 and 24 weeks of treatment, and a later scalp biopsy was taken in several of the tofacitinib-treated patients. TCRbeta CDR3 regions were amplified by immunoSEQ multiplex PCR using 35 Vbeta forward and 13 Jbeta reverse primers. To study T cell clonal expansion in alopecia areata, the researchers applied high-throughput TCRbeta sequencing to both the C3H/HeJ mouse model and human patients. Here is what the overall study found, with its caveats: Because the treated cohort was small and had just a single nonresponder, larger studies are needed to establish links between baseline CD8+ expansion and response. Many expanded lesional clones were found to persist in scalp and blood during tofacitinib treatment, and relapse after treatment cessation may be partly explained by this persistence. Lesional scalp, especially in alopecia totalis/universalis, showed higher clonality and more expanded CD8+ clones than normal scalp, suggesting antigenic drive. Shared TCR sequences between patients were less evident than in mice, which may be partly attributable to HLA diversity in the patient population. Resident alphabeta T cells in normal human skin are also sequenced, complicating scalp TCR repertoire analysis, unlike mouse skin dominated by gammadelta T cells. Scalp clonality and the number of expanded CD8+ clones among the top 100 scalp clones were significantly decreased by tofacitinib.

As regards this clone: Which antigen it targets is not known. No clone much larger than this one lies a single base away; base qualities are absent.

Receptor amplification or capture employed the immunoSEQ multiplex PCR assay. RNA was extracted from all samples and reverse transcribed into cDNA as template for TCR sequencing. First-strand cDNA was synthesized with SuperScript III using a 2:1 mix of oligo-dT and random hexamers. A synthetic immune receptor repertoire was used to measure amplification bias, and any remaining bias was corrected computationally. For the original study's pipeline: Raw reads were preprocessed to remove errors, and CDR3 was defined according to IMGT conventions as the region from the conserved cysteine to phenylalanine. Clonality was computed as 1 minus the Shannon entropy, with the entropy normalized by log2 of the number of productive unique TCRs. CD4 or CD8 identity of scalp clones was inferred by cross-referencing scalp TCRbeta sequences with sorted blood CD4 and CD8 repertoires. In its TCRdb copy, this immuneACCESS table keeps in-frame sequences only and misses some clones. Where compared with another copy, unresolved V genes explain less than half of these, and the others have no known cause. Clone size and V and J calls were adopted from that table, with D and trimming inferred from the DNA. This sample comprises more than 140,000 clones, around 86% of them detected only once. Under 15% of the sample rests with the top ten.

Cut back by 2 bases and 4 bases, the V and J ends lie 13 bases apart. CDR1 and CDR2 (SGHVS, FNYEAQ) derive from the germline V gene. Including the terminal cysteine and phenylalanine, the CDR3 comprises 15 residues. The kept DNA is CDR3 alone, 45 bases in frame from the first base. Per the publication, the time point label means: about four weeks on oral tofacitinib. What the treatment or condition label conveys for this sample: oral pan-JAK inhibitor, 5-10 mg twice daily. From alopecia areata patients, peripheral blood was collected along with lesional scalp punch biopsies. PBMCs were isolated by density centrifugation and stained for CD3, CD4 and CD8, after which CD4+ and CD8+ T cells were sorted on a FACSAria.

This TCR came from a human donor with alopecia areata. The input for sequencing was CD8+ T cells sorted from blood, taken at week 4, from a patient treated with tofacitinib. This chain is built from TRBV7-6 and TRBJ2-3, with the identity of the D gene unclear. The DNA sequence follows: TGTGCCAGCAGCTTAACGACGTCCGGGCCAGATACGCAGTATTTT. Its product reads: CASSLTTSGPDTQYF.